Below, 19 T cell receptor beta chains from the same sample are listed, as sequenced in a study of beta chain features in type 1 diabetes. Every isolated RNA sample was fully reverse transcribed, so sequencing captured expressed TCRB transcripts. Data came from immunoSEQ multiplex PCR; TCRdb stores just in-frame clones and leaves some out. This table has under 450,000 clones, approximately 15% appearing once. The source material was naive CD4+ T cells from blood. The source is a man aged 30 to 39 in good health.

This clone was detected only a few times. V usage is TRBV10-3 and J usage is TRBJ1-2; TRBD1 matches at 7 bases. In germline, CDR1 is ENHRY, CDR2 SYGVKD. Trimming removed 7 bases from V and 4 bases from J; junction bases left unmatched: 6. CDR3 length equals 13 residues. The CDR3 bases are TGTGCCATCACTGGACAGGAGGGCTATGGCTACACCTTC. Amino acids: CAITGQEGYGYTF.

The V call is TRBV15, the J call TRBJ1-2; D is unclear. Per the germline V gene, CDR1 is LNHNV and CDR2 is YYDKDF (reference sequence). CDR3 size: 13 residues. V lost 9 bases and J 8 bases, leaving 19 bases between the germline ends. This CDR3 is CATTHPIQRGYTF. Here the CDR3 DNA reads TGTGCCACAACGCACCCGATACAGAGGGGCTACACCTTC. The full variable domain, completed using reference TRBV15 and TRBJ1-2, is DAMVIQNPRYQVTQFGKPVTLSCSQTLNHNVMYWYQQKSSQAPKLLFHYYDKDFNNEADTPDNFQSRRPNTSFCFLDIRSPGLGDTAMYLCATTHPIQRGYTFGSGTRLTVV.

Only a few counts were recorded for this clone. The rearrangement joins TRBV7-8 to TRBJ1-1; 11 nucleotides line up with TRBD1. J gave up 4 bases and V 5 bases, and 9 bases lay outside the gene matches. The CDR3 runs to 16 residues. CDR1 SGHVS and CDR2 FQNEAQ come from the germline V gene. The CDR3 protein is CASSPDRGRRGTEAFF. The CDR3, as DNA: TGTGCCAGCAGCCCGGACAGGGGGCGCCGGGGCACTGAAGCTTTCTTT.

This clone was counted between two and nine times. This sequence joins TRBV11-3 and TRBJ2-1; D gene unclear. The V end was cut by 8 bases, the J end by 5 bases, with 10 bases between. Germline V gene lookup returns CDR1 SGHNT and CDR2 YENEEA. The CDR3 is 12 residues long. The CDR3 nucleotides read TGTGCCAGCCAAAGTGGAAACAATGAGCAGTTCTTC. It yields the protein CASQSGNNEQFF.

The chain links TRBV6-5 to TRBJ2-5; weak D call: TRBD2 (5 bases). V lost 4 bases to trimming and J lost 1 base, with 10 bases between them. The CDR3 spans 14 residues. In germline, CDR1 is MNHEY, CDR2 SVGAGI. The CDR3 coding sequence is TGTGCCAGCAGTTCCCGGGAACGCCAAGAGACCCAGTACTTC. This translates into CASSSRERQETQYF.

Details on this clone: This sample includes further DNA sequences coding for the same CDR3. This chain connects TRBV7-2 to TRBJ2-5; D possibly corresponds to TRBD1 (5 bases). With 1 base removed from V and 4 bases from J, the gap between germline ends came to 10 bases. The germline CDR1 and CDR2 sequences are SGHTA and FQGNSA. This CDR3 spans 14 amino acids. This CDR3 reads CASSLGGQGETQYF. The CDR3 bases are TGTGCCAGCAGCTTAGGGGGCCAGGGAGAGACCCAGTACTTC.

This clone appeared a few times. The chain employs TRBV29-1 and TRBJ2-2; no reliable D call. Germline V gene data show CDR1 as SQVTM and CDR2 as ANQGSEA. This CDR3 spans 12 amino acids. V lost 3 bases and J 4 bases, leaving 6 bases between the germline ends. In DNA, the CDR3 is TGCAGCGTTGACAGGTCCACCGGGGAGCTGTTTTTT. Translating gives CSVDRSTGELFF.

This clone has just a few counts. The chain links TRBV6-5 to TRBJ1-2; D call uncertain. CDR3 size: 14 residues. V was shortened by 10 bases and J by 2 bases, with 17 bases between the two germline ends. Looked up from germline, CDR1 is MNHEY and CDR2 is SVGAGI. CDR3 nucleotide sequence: TGTGCCACCGCCCCGAGGGTTCGCAACTATGGCTACACCTTC. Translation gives CATAPRVRNYGYTF.

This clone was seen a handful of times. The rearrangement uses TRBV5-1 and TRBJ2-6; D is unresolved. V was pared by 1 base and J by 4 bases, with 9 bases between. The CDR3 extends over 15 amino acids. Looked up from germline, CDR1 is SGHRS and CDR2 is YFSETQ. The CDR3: CASSLQTNGANVLTF. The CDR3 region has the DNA TGCGCCAGCAGCTTGCAAACGAACGGGGCCAACGTCCTGACTTTC.

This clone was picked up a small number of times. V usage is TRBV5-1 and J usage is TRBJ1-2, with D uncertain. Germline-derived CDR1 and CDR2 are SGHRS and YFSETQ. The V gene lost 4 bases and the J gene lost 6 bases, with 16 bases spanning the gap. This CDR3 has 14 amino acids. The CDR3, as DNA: TGCGCCAGCAGCCCGACGAGTAAGGCCGATGGCTACACCTTC. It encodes CASSPTSKADGYTF.

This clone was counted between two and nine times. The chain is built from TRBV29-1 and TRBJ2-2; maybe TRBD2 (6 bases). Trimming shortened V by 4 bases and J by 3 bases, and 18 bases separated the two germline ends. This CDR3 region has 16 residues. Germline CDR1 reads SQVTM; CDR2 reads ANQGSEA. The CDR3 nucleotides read TGCAGCGTTGGGTCTCGGCTAGCGATCGACACCGGGGAGCTGTTTTTT. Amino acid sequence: CSVGSRLAIDTGELFF.

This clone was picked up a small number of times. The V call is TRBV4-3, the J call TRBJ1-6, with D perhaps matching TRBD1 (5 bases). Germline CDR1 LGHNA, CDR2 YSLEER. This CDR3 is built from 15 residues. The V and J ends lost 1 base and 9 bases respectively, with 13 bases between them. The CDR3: CASSQVGGPGSPLHF. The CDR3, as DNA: TGCGCCAGCAGCCAAGTGGGGGGACCGGGTTCACCCCTCCACTTT.

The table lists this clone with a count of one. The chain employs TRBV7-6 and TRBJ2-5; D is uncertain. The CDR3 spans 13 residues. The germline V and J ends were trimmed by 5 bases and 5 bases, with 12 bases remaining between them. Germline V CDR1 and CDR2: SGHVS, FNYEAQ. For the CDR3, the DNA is TGTGCCAGCAGCATCTCCTCCTTTGAGACCCAGTACTTC. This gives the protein CASSISSFETQYF. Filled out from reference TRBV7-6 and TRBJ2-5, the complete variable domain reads GAGVSQSPRYKVTKRGQDVALRCDPISGHVSLYWYRQALGQGPEFLTYFNYEAQQDKSGLPNDRFSAERPEGSISTLTIQRTEQRDSAMYRCASSISSFETQYFGPGTRLLVL.

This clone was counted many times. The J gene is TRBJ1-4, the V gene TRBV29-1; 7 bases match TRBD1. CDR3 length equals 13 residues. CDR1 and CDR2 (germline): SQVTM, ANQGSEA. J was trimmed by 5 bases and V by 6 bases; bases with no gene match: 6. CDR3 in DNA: TGCAGCGTCTACCGGGACAGCAATGAAAAACTGTTTTTT. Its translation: CSVYRDSNEKLFF. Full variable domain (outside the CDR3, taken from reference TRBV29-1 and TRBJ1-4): SAVISQKPSRDICQRGTSLTIQCQVDSQVTMMFWYRQQPGQSLTLIATANQGSEATYESGFVIDKFPISRPNLTFSTLTVSNMSPEDSSIYLCSVYRDSNEKLFFGSGTQLSVL.

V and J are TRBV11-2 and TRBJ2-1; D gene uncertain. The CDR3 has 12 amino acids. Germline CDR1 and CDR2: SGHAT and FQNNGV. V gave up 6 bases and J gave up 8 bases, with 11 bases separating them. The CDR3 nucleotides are TGTGCCAGCAGTTCTACACTTTATGAGCAGTTCTTC. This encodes CASSSTLYEQFF.

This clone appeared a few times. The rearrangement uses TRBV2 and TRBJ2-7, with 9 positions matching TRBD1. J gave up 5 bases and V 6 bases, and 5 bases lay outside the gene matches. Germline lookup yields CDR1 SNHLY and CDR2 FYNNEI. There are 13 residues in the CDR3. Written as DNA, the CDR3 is TGTGCCAGCAGGACGGGGACAGGGAACGAGCAGTACTTC. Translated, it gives CASRTGTGNEQYF.

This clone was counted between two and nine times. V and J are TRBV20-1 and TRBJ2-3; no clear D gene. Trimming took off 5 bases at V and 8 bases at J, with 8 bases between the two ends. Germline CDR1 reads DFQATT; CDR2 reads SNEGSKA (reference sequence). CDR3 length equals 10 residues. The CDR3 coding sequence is TGCAGTGCTCGCGTGGGTACGCAGTATTTT. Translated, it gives CSARVGTQYF.

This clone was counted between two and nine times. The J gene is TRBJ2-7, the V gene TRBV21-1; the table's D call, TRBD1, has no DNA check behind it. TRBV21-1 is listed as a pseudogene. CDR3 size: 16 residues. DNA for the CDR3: TGTGCCAGCAGCAAACGTCCCTGGACAGGAGTTTACGAGCAGTACGTC. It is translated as CASSKRPWTGVYEQYV.

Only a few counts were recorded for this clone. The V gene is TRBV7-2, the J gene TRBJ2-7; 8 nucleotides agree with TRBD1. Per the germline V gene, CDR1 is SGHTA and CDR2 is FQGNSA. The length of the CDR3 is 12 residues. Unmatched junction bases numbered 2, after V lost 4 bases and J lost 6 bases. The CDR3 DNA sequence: TGTGCCAGCAGCTGGGACAGGCGCGAGCAGTACGTC. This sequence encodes CASSWDRREQYV.